One and the same sample provided the 21 T cell receptor beta chains below, sequenced in a study of T and B cells in COVID-19 patients. BIOMED2 TRB-A/B primer pools were used in multiplex TRB PCR. One entry per CDR3 protein results from TCRdb running MiXCR on the multiplex PCR reads. The table records nearly 15,000 distinct CDR3 sequences, less than 30% of them present only once. TRB was amplified from around 250-500 ng of blood genomic DNA. The sequencing sample was made of blood. These TCRs come from a human donor who had recovered from COVID-19.

The chain combines TRBV7-2 with TRBJ1-6; D is unclear. V lost 5 bases and J lost 7, with 15 bases in between. Germline CDR1 and CDR2: SGHTA and FQGNSA. CDR3 length: 15 amino acids. This CDR3 is CASSLHSPANSPLHF. CDR3 nucleotide sequence: TGTGCCAGCAGCCTTCATTCCCCGGCAAATTCACCCCTCCACTTT.

Within the sample, this clonotype is medium-sized. V and J are TRBV11-3 and TRBJ1-4; TRBD1 agrees at 8 bases. V shed 6 bases and J 5 bases; nucleotides not matched to a gene: 8. The CDR3 spans 15 residues. Germline values: CDR1 SGHNT, CDR2 YENEEA. The CDR3 bases are TGTGCCAGCAGTCCGACGCGGACAGGGAATGAAAAACTGTTTTTT. Residues: CASSPTRTGNEKLFF.

This chain joins TRBV10-3 and TRBJ2-7; tentative D call: TRBD2 (5 bases). The germline gives CDR1 ENHRY, CDR2 SYGVKD. The CDR3 has 14 residues. V was trimmed by 7 bases and J by 0 bases, leaving 13 bases between them. The CDR3 loop reads CAIKGASSSYEQYF. The DNA for the CDR3 is TGTGCCATCAAGGGAGCGAGTAGCTCCTACGAGCAGTACTTC.

V usage is TRBV7-2 and J usage is TRBJ1-6, with TRBD1 matching 10 bases. V lost 3 bases to trimming and J lost 8 bases; unmatched junction nucleotides: 7. In germline, CDR1 is SGHTA, CDR2 FQGNSA. CDR3 size: 16 residues. The CDR3 DNA is TGTGCCAGCAGCTTGGGGGGCGGGACAGGGGATTCACCCCTCCACTTT. Translating gives CASSLGGGTGDSPLHF.

The rearrangement uses TRBV21-1 and TRBJ2-1. TRBV21-1 is marked as a pseudogene. The CDR3 consists of 10 residues. For the CDR3, the DNA is TGTGCCAGCAGCAACCCTGATCAGTTCTTC. Residues: CASSNPDQFF.

The rearrangement uses TRBV24-1 and TRBJ2-1; a possible D gene is TRBD1 (5 bases). The CDR3 has 13 residues. Germline V gene sequence: CDR1 KGHDR, CDR2 SFDVKD. V lost 7 bases to trimming and J lost 7 bases, with 13 bases between them. CDR3 loop: CATRSDSTNEQFF. For the CDR3, the DNA is TGTGCCACCAGGAGTGACAGTACGAATGAGCAGTTCTTC.

This clonotype is deemed medium-sized (0.01 to 0.1%). V gene TRBV19 combines with J gene TRBJ2-5; D perhaps matches TRBD1 (6 bases). V was cut by 4 bases and J by 10 bases, with 22 bases left in between. Germline CDR1 LNHDA, CDR2 SQIVND (reference sequence). The CDR3 runs 15 residues. This CDR3 is CASSTRDRTSGGQYF. The CDR3 coding sequence is TGTGCCAGTAGTACCCGTGACAGGACCTCAGGCGGCCAGTACTTC.

The V and J genes are TRBV5-4 and TRBJ2-5, with 9 bases identical to TRBD2. V lost 4 bases, J lost 5 bases, and 6 bases stayed unmatched. This CDR3 region has 14 residues. Germline V CDR1 and CDR2: SGHNT, YYREEE (reference sequence). As DNA, the CDR3 is TGTGCCAGCAGCGGTAGCGGGAGCTTTGAGACCCAGTACTTC. Translation gives CASSGSGSFETQYF.

This clonotype came up a few times. This sequence joins TRBV12-3 or TRBV12-4 and TRBJ1-3; D gene ambiguous. The CDR3 runs 14 residues. V shed 4 bases and J shed 2 bases, with 9 bases lying between them. The CDR3 DNA reads as TGTGCCAGCAGTTACGGAGGGACTGGAAACACCATATATTTT. Amino acids: CASSYGGTGNTIYF.

In this sample, this clonotype turned up a few times. The chain uses TRBV27 and TRBJ1-1; 7 bases map to TRBD1. The CDR3 has 13 amino acids. With 2 bases clipped from V and 3 bases from J, the junction kept 0 bases outside the gene matches. Germline V gene sequence: CDR1 MNHEY, CDR2 SMNVEV (reference sequence). CDR3 coding DNA: TGTGCCAGCAGTTTAGACAGGGACACTGAAGCTTTCTTT. Translated: CASSLDRDTEAFF.

The rearrangement links TRBV28 to TRBJ2-3, with 9 bases lining up with TRBD2. The CDR3 is 16 amino acids. V was clipped by 6 bases and J by 2 bases; unmatched bases: 9. Germline CDR1 and CDR2: MDHEN and SYDVKM. This CDR3 reads CASSPTVAGDTDTQYF. The CDR3 nucleotides read TGTGCCAGCAGCCCCACGGTAGCGGGAGACACAGATACGCAGTATTTT. Together with reference TRBV28 and TRBJ2-3, the CDR3 gives the full variable domain: DVKVTQSSRYLVKRTGEKVFLECVQDMDHENMFWYRQDPGLGLRLIYFSYDVKMKEKGDIPEGYSVSREKKERFSLILESASTNQTSMYLCASSPTVAGDTDTQYFGPGTRLTVL.

This clonotype occurred a few times. The chain uses TRBV5-5 and TRBJ1-2; no clear D gene. In germline, CDR1 is SGHKS, CDR2 YYEKEE (reference sequence). V gave up 6 bases and J gave up 2 bases, with 17 bases separating them. This CDR3 contains 15 residues. Here the CDR3 reads CASTHPDGWNYGYTF. The CDR3 nucleotides read TGTGCCAGCACCCATCCAGACGGATGGAACTATGGCTACACCTTC.

The chain carries TRBV20-1 and TRBJ1-2; D ambiguous. The CDR3 is 15 amino acids. V gave up 1 base and J gave up 5 bases, with 17 bases separating them. From germline, CDR1 is DFQATT and CDR2 SNEGSKA (reference sequence). CDR3 in amino acids: CSARGDEALLYGYTF. The CDR3 nucleotides read TGCAGTGCTAGAGGAGATGAGGCACTCCTATATGGCTACACCTTC.

The CDR3 sequence: CATSRSSHWDTEAFF. CDR3 nucleotides: TGTGCCACCAGCAGGTCCTCTCATTGGGACACTGAAGCTTTCTTT. V usage is TRBV15 and J usage is TRBJ1-1; D gene unclear. From germline, CDR1 is LNHNV and CDR2 YYDKDF (reference sequence). V gave up 3 bases and J gave up 3 bases, with 14 bases separating them. This CDR3 has 15 amino acids.

This clonotype is classed as medium-sized. The chain combines TRBV19 with TRBJ2-3; 8 nucleotides align to TRBD2. CDR1 and CDR2 from the germline V gene are LNHDA and SQIVND (reference sequence). CDR3 length equals 15 residues. The J segment lost 2 bases and the V segment lost 6 bases, leaving 7 bases of the junction unmatched. The CDR3 reads CASSRGGLPTDTQYF. In DNA form, the CDR3 reads TGTGCCAGTAGCCGGGGGGGCCTCCCCACAGATACGCAGTATTTT.

Comment on this clonotype: A much larger clone lies one base from this, so it may be a read error. The CDR3 reads CSVGGSGQNYGYTF. The CDR3 region has the DNA TGCAGCGTTGGAGGTTCCGGACAGAATTATGGCTACACCTTC. V is TRBV29-1 and J is TRBJ1-2; D might be TRBD1 (6 bases). The CDR3 contains 14 residues. V was cut by 4 bases and J by 5 bases, with 17 bases left in between. Germline V gene sequence: CDR1 SQVTM, CDR2 ANQGSEA.

This clonotype turned up a few times. V is TRBV6-1 and J is TRBJ1-3; D is perhaps TRBD1 (5 bases). The V gene lost 7 bases and the J gene lost 2 bases, with 12 bases spanning the gap. The length of the CDR3 is 14 residues. Per germline, CDR1 MNHNS and CDR2 SASEGT. CDR3 protein: CASTGKGAGNTIYF. CDR3 nucleotide sequence: TGTGCCAGCACAGGGAAGGGCGCTGGAAACACCATATATTTT.

This clonotype turned up a few times. The CDR3 DNA is TGTGCCAGAAGCCCCAGGTTGGGGGCCGGCTACGAGCAGTACTTC. Amino acids: CARSPRLGAGYEQYF. The V call is TRBV5-3, the J call TRBJ2-7; possible D gene TRBD1, 6 bases. TRBV5-3 is assigned to the ORF class and has an uncertain function. The CDR3 totals 15 residues. Trimming pared 4 bases from V and 3 bases from J, leaving 17 bases between.

The CDR3 DNA follows: TGTGCCATCAGTCTGAGTCGGGACCCACACTATGGCTACACCTTC. Its protein is CAISLSRDPHYGYTF. This chain uses TRBV10-3 with TRBJ1-2, with D possibly matching TRBD1 (5 bases). The CDR3 has 15 amino acids. With 5 bases removed from V and 3 bases from J, the gap between germline ends came to 16 bases. The V gene's germline CDR1 is ENHRY and CDR2 SYGVKD.

The chain employs TRBV27 and TRBJ1-6; TRBD1 might be the D (5 bases). CDR3 length: 18 residues. Germline CDR1 reads MNHEY; CDR2 reads SMNVEV (reference sequence). Trimming stripped 2 bases from V and 7 bases from J, with 21 bases between. CDR3 amino acids: CASSLVGAGLARNSPLHF. DNA of the CDR3: TGTGCCAGCAGTTTAGTCGGGGCAGGCTTGGCCCGAAATTCACCCCTCCACTTT.

By frequency in the sample, this clonotype is medium-sized (0.01 to 0.1%). The V gene is TRBV19, the J gene TRBJ2-3; TRBD2 matches 11 bases. The CDR3 loop spans 16 amino acids. V lost 4 bases to trimming and J lost 4 bases; unmatched junction nucleotides: 7. CDR1 and CDR2 from the germline V gene are LNHDA and SQIVND (reference sequence). This CDR3 reads CASSKFGTSGPDTQYF. DNA of the CDR3: TGTGCCAGTAGTAAATTCGGGACTAGCGGTCCAGATACGCAGTATTTT.